These 5 T cell receptor beta chains originate from one sample sequenced in a study of T cell responses to AZD1222 COVID-19 vaccine. Clones were read by immunoSEQ multiplex PCR, and TCRdb kept only the in-frame ones, dropping some. Among 150,000 to 200,000 clones listed, 85% to 95% were seen once. The sample in question was peripheral blood, obtained on day 0 of AZD1222 vaccination. The receptor source for this set is an adult in good health.

This sequence joins TRBV29-1 and TRBJ1-3; possible D gene TRBD1, 5 bases. Germline V CDR1 and CDR2: SQVTM, ANQGSEA. Deletions cut 1 base from V and 5 bases from J, with 15 bases between. This CDR3 contains 15 residues. The CDR3 DNA is TGCAGCGTTGAAGGGCAGGGCCCATCGCGAAACACCATATATTTT. This translates into CSVEGQGPSRNTIYF.

The chain joins TRBV10-3 to TRBJ2-5; a weak D match, TRBD2 (5 bases). Trimming removed 4 bases at V and 4 bases at J, with 13 bases between. The CDR3 covers 14 residues. Germline lookup yields CDR1 ENHRY and CDR2 SYGVKD. Here the CDR3 reads CAISAPGGAETQYF. Here the CDR3 DNA reads TGTGCCATCAGTGCGCCCGGAGGTGCAGAGACCCAGTACTTC.

This chain uses TRBV2 with TRBJ1-4; tentative D call: TRBD1 (5 bases). Trimming pared 2 bases from V and 3 bases from J, leaving 7 bases between. Germline V gene data show CDR1 as SNHLY and CDR2 as FYNNEI. CDR3 size: 14 residues. Here the CDR3 DNA reads TGTGCCAGCAGTGAAAAGGGGTCTAATGAAAAACTGTTTTTT. Its translation: CASSEKGSNEKLFF.

The genes are TRBV19 and TRBJ1-1; no clear D gene. V was cut by 3 bases and J by 0 bases, with 8 bases left in between. Germline V lookup: CDR1 LNHDA, CDR2 SQIVND (reference sequence). The CDR3 is 14 residues long. The CDR3 sequence: CASSMGWVNTEAFF. In nucleotides, the CDR3 is TGTGCCAGTAGTATGGGATGGGTGAACACTGAAGCTTTCTTT.

The CDR3 spells CAISGGSGGINEQFF. CDR3 DNA: TGTGCCATCAGCGGCGGGTCAGGGGGAATCAATGAGCAGTTCTTC. The rearrangement uses TRBV10-3 and TRBJ2-1; TRBD1 matches at 7 bases. V shed 6 bases, J shed 6 bases, and the junction held 11 bases outside the gene matches. Germline V gene sequence: CDR1 ENHRY, CDR2 SYGVKD. The CDR3 spans 15 residues.